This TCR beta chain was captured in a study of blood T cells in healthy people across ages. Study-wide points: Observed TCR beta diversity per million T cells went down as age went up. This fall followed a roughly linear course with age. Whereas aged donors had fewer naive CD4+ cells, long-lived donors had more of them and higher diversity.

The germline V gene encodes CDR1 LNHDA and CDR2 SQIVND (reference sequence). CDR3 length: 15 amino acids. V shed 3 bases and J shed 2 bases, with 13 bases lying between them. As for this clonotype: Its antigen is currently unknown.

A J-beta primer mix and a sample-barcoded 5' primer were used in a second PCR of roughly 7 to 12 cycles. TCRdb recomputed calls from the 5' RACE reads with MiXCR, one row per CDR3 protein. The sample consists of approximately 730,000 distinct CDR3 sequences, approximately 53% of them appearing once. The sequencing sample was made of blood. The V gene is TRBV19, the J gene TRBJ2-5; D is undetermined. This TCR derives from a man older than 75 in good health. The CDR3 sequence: CASSMYGGSQETQYF. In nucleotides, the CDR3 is TGTGCCAGTAGTATGTATGGCGGATCTCAAGAGACCCAGTACTTC.